This T cell receptor (beta chain) was recovered during a study of shared clonotypes between healthy human individuals. About the research overall: Plates per donor: three CD4 naive, three CD4 memory, two CD8 naive, one CD8 memory.

The assay ran at deep level. Clones were sequenced by immunoSEQ multiplex PCR, and TCRdb holds only the in-frame ones, with some missing. The sample carries under 1 million clones, roughly 96% recorded once. V was cut by 9 bases and J by 6 bases, with 38 bases left in between. The CDR3 extends over 20 amino acids. The germline V gene encodes CDR1 LNHNV and CDR2 YYDKDF (reference sequence). CD45RO-negative, CCR7-positively selected cells formed the naive CD8 fraction, excluding terminally differentiated effector memory CD45RA+ cells. Findings and limits, study-wide: Despite large depth, rarefaction showed incomplete sorted-subset sequencing.

Regarding this clone: Its antigen is unknown.

V gene TRBV15 combines with J gene TRBJ1-2; the D gene is possibly TRBD1 (5 bases). Input material: naive CD8+ T cells sorted from blood. The receptor comes from a man aged 25 to 40 in good health. The CDR3 coding sequence is TGTGCCACGAACCCCCGAGGGCCCCAAAAGACAGACGCCCTTGAAGATGGCTACACCTTC. Amino acid sequence: CATNPRGPQKTDALEDGYTF.